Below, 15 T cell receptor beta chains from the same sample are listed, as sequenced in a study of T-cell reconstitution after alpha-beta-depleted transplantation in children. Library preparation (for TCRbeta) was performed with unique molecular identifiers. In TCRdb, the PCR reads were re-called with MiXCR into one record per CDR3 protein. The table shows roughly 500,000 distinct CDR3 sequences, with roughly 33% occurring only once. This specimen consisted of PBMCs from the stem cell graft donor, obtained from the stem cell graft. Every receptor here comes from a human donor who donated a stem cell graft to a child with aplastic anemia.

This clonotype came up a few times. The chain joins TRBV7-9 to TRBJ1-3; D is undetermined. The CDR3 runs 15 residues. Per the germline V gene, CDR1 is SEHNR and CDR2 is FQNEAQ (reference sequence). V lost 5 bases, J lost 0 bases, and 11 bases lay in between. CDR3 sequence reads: CASSVSQSSGNTIYF. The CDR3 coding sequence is TGTGCCAGCAGCGTCAGTCAGAGCTCTGGAAACACCATATATTTT.

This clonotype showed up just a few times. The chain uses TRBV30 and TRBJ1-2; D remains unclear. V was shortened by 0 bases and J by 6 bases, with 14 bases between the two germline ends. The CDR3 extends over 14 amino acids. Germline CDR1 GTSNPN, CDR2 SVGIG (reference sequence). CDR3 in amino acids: CAWSVAPPGDGYTF. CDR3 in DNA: TGTGCCTGGAGTGTAGCCCCCCCCGGGGATGGCTACACCTTC.

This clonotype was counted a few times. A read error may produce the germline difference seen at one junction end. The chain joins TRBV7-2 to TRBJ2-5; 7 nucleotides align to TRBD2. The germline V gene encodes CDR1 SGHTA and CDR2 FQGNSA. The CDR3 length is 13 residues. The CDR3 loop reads CASSIGTKETRYF. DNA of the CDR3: TGTGCCAGCAGTATCGGGACTAAAGAGACCCGGTACTTC. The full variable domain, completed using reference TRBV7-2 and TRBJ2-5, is GAGVSQSPSNKVTEKGKDVELRCDPISGHTALYWYRQSLGQGLEFLIYFQGNSAPDKSGLPSDRFSAERTGGSVSTLTIQRTQQEDSAVYLCASSIGTKETRYFGPGTRLLVL.

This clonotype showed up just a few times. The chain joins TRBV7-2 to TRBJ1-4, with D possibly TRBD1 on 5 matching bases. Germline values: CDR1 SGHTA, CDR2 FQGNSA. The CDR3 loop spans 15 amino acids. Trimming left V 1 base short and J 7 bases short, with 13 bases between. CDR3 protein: CASSLDGPRGEKLFF. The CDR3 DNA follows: TGTGCCAGCAGCTTAGATGGCCCGAGGGGTGAAAAACTGTTTTTT. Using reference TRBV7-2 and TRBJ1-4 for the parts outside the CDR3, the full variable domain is GAGVSQSPSNKVTEKGKDVELRCDPISGHTALYWYRQSLGQGLEFLIYFQGNSAPDKSGLPSDRFSAERTGGSVSTLTIQRTQQEDSAVYLCASSLDGPRGEKLFFGSGTQLSVL.

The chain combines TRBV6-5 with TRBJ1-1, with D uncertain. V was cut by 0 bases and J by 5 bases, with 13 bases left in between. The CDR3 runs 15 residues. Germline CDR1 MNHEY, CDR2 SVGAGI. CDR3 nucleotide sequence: TGTGCCAGCAGTTACTCCGATCCTGTGGGTACTGAAGCTTTCTTT. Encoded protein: CASSYSDPVGTEAFF.

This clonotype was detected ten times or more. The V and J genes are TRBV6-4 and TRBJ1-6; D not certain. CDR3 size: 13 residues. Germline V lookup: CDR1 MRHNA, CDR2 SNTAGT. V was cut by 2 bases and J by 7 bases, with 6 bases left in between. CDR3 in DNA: TGTGCCAGCAGTGACAGGGAAAATTCACCCCTCCACTTT. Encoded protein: CASSDRENSPLHF.

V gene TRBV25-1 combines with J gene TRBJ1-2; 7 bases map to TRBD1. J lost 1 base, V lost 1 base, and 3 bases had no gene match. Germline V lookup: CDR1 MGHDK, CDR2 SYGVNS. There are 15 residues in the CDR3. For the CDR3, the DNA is TGTGCCAGCAGTGAATCGGGACAGTTTAACTATGGCTACACCTTC. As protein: CASSESGQFNYGYTF.

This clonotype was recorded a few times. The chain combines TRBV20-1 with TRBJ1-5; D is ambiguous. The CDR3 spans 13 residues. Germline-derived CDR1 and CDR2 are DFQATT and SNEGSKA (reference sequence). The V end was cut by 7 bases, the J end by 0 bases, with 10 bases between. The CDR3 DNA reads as TGCAGTGTTAACGACAATAGCAATCAGCCCCAGCATTTT. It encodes CSVNDNSNQPQHF.

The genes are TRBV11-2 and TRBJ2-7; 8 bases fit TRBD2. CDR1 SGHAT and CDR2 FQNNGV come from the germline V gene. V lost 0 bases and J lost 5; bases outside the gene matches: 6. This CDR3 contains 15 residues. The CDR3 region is CASSLDQREFNEQYV. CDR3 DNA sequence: TGTGCCAGCAGCTTAGATCAGCGGGAGTTCAACGAGCAGTACGTC.

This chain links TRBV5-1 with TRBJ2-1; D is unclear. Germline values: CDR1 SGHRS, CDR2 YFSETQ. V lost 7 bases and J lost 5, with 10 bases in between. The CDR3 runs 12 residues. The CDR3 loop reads CASAPRDNEQFF. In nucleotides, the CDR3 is TGCGCCAGCGCACCTCGGGACAATGAGCAGTTCTTC.

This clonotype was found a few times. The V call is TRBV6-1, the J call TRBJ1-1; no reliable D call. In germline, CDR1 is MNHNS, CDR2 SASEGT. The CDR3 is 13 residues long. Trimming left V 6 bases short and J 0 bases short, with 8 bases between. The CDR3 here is CASRIHMNTEAFF. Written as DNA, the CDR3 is TGTGCCAGCAGGATACATATGAACACTGAAGCTTTCTTT.

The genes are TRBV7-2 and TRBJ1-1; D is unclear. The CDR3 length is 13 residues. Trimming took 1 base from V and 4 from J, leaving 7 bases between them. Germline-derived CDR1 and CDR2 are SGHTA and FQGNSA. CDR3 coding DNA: TGTGCCAGCAGCTTAGTAGGGATCACTGAAGCTTTCTTT. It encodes CASSLVGITEAFF.

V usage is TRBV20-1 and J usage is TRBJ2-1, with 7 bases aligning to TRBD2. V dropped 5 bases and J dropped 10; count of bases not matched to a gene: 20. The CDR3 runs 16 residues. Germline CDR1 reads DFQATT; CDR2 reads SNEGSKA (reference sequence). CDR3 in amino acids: CSAPQLGKAGRDEQFF. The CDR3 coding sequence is TGCAGTGCTCCCCAATTAGGGAAAGCGGGAAGGGACGAGCAGTTCTTC.

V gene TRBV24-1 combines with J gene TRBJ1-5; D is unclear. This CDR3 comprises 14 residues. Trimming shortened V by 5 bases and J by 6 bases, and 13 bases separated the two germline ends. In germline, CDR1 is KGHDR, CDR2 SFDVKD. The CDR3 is CATSGFGAGQPQHF. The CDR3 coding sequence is TGTGCCACCAGTGGTTTCGGAGCAGGTCAGCCCCAGCATTTT.

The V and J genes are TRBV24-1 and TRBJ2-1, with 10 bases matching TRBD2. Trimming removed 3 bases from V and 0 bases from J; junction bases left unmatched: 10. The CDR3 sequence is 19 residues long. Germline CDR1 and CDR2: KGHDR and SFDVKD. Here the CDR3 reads CATSDQGIVAGGSYNEQFF. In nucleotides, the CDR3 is TGTGCCACCAGTGATCAGGGTATCGTAGCGGGAGGCTCCTACAATGAGCAGTTCTTC.